This T cell receptor beta chain is from a study of OX40 agonist ivuxolimab in advanced cancers. Study at large: Ivuxolimab was administered intravenously to patients at 0.01 to 10 mg/kg every 2 weeks. Prior checkpoint blockade (anti-PD-1, anti-PD-L1 or anti-CTLA-4) was permitted; approximately 40% had it.

Method: immunoSEQ multiplex PCR; TCRdb's copy keeps in-frame clones and lacks some. Here the sample spans some 150,000 clones, around 93% being singletons. The V gene's germline CDR1 is SGDLS and CDR2 YYNGEE. The CDR3 loop spans 16 amino acids. Trimming at V came to 0 bases and at J to 6 bases, leaving 6 bases not matched to a gene. General study results and limits: Individuals who were partial responders at 0.1-3.0 mg/kg had clonal expansion that ranked among the lowest.

The table lists this clone with a few counts. Its target is unknown. The sequences come from CD4+ or CD8+ T cells sorted from blood, collected in a trial of the OX40 agonist ivuxolimab. This TCR came from an adult with an advanced solid tumor such as melanoma, head and neck, liver or kidney cancer. The chain is built from TRBV9 and TRBJ2-3, with 11 positions matching TRBD2. CDR3 coding DNA: TGTGCCAGCAGCGTAGGAACTAGCGGGAGAGTGGATACGCAGTATTTT. As protein: CASSVGTSGRVDTQYF. Combining the CDR3 with reference TRBV9 and TRBJ2-3 gives the whole variable domain DSGVTQTPKHLITATGQRVTLRCSPRSGDLSVYWYQQSLDQGLQFLIQYYNGEERAKGNILERFSAQQFPDLHSELNLSSLELGDSALYFCASSVGTSGRVDTQYFGPGTRLTVL.